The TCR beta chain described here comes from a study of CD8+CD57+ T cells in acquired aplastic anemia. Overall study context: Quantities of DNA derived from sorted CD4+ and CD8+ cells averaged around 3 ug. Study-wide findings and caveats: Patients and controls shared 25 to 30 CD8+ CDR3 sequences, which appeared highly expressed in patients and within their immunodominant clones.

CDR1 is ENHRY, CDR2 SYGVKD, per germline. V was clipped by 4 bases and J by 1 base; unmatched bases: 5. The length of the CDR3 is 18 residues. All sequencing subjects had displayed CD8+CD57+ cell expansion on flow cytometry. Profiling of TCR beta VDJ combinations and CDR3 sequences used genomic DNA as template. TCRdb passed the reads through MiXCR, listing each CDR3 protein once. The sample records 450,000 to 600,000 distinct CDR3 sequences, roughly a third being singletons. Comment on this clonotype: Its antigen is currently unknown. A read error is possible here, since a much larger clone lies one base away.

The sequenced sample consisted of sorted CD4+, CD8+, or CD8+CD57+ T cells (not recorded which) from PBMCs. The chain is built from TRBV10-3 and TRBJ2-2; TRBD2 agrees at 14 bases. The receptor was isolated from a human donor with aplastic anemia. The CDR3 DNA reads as TGTGCCATCAGTGCTCGGACTAGCGGGGGGAAGAACACCGGGGAGCTGTTTTTT. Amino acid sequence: CAISARTSGGKNTGELFF.